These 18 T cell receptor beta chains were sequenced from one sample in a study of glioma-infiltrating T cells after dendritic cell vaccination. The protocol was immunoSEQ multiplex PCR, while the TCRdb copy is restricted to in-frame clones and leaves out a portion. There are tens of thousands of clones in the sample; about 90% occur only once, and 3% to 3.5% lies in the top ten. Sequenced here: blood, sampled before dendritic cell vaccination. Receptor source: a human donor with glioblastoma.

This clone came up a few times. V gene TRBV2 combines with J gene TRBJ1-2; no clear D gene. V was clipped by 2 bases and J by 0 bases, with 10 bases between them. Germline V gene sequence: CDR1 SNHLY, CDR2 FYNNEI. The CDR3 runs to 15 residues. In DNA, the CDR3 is TGTGCCAGCAGTGAAAGATACTTTACTAACTATGGCTACACCTTC. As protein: CASSERYFTNYGYTF.

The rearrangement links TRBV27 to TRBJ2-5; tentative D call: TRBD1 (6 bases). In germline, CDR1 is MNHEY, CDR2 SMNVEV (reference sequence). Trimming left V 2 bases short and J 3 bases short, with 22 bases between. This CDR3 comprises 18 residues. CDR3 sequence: CASSLGPRGGRWEETQYF. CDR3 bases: TGTGCCAGCAGTTTAGGCCCCAGGGGCGGTAGGTGGGAAGAGACCCAGTACTTC.

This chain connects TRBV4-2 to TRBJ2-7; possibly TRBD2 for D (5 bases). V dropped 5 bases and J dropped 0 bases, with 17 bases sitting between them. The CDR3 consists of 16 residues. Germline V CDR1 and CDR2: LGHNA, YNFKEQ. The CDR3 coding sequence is TGTGCCAGCAGCGAGAGCGGCGGTATCAGCTCCTACGAGCAGTACTTC. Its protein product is CASSESGGISSYEQYF.

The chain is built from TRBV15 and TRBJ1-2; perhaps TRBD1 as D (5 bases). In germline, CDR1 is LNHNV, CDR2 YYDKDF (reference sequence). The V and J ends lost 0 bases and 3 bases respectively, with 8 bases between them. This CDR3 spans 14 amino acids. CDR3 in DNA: TGTGCCACCAGCAGAGACAGGGTAGACTATGGCTACACCTTC. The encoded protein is CATSRDRVDYGYTF. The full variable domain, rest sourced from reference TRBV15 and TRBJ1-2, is DAMVIQNPRYQVTQFGKPVTLSCSQTLNHNVMYWYQQKSSQAPKLLFHYYDKDFNNEADTPDNFQSRRPNTSFCFLDIRSPGLGDTAMYLCATSRDRVDYGYTFGSGTRLTVV.

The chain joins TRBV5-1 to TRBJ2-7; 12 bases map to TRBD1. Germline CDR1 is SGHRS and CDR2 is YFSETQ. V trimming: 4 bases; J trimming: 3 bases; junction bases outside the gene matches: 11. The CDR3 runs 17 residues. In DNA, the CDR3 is TGCGCCAGCAGCACCGGGACAGGGGGCCTTTTTGGCTACGAGCAGTACTTC. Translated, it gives CASSTGTGGLFGYEQYF. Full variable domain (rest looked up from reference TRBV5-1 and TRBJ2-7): KAGVTQTPRYLIKTRGQQVTLSCSPISGHRSVSWYQQTPGQGLQFLFEYFSETQRNKGNFPGRFSGRQFSNSRSEMNVSTLELGDSALYLCASSTGTGGLFGYEQYFGPGTRLTVT.

This chain's CDR3 is CASSPPGGAGNEKLFF. CDR3 in DNA: TGTGCCAGCTCACCCCCCGGAGGGGCAGGGAATGAAAAACTGTTTTTT. V gene TRBV18 combines with J gene TRBJ1-4, with TRBD1 as a possible D gene (5 bases). V lost 3 bases and J 5 bases, leaving 16 bases between the germline ends. The germline CDR1 and CDR2 sequences are KGHSH and LQKENI. The CDR3 loop spans 16 amino acids.

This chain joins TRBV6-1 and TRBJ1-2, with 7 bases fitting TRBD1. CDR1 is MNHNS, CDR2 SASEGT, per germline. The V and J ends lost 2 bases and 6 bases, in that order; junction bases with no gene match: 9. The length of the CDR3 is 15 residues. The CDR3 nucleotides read TGTGCCAGCAGTGAAAGCCCCCAGCAGGGGGATGGCTACACCTTC. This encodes CASSESPQQGDGYTF.

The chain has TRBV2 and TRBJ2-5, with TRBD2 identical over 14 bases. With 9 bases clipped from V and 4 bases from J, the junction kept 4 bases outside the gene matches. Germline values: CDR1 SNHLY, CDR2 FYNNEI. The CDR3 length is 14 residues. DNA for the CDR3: TGTGCCAGTAACGGACTAGCGGGGGGAGAGACCCAGTACTTC. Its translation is CASNGLAGGETQYF.

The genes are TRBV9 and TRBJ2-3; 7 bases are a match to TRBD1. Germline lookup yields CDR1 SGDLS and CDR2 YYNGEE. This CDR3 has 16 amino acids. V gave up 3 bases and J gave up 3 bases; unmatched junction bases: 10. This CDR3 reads CASSARTGEQTDTQYF. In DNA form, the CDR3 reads TGTGCCAGCAGCGCGAGGACAGGCGAACAAACAGATACGCAGTATTTT.

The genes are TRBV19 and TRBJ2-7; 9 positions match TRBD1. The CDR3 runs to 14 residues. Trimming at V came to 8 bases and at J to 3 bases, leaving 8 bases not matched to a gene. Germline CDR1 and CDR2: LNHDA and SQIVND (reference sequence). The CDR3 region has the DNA TGTGCCAGTCGTCGGGACAGGGTGAGCTACGAGCAGTACTTC. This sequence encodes CASRRDRVSYEQYF.

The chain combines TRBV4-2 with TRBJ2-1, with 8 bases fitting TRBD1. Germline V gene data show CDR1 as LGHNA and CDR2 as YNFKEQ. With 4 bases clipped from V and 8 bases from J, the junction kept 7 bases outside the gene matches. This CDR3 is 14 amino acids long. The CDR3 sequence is CASSPRTGSDEQFF. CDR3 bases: TGTGCCAGCAGCCCGCGGACAGGGTCCGATGAGCAGTTCTTC.

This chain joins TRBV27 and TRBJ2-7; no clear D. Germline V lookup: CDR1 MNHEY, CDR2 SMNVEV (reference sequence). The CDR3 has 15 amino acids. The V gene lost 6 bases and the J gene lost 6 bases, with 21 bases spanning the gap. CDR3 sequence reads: CASSSLGLSGLEQYF. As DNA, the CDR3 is TGTGCCAGCAGCTCTTTGGGTCTAAGTGGGCTCGAGCAGTACTTC.

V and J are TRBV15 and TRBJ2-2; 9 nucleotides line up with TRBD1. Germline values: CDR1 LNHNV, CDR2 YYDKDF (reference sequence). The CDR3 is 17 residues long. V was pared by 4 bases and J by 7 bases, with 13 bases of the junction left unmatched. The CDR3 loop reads CATSTDGQGRDDGELFF. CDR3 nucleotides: TGTGCCACCAGCACGGACGGACAGGGGCGCGATGACGGGGAGCTGTTTTTT.

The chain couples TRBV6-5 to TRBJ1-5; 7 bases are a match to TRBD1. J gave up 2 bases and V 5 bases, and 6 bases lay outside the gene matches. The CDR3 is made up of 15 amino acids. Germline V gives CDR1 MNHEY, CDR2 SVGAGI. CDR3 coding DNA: TGTGCCAGCAGTGCTGACAGGGAAGGCAATCAGCCCCAGCATTTT. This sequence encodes CASSADREGNQPQHF.

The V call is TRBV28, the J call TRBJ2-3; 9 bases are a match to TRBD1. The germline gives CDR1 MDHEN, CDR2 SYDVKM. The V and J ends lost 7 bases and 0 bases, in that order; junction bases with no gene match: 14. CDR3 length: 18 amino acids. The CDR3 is CASNSPGTGTISTDTQYF. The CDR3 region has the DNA TGTGCCAGCAATTCCCCCGGGACAGGGACCATAAGCACAGATACGCAGTATTTT.

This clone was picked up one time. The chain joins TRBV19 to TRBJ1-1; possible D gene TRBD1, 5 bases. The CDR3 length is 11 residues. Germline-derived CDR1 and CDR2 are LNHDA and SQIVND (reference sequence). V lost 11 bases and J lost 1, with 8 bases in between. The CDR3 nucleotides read TGTGCCTCGGGGGGGAACACTGAAGCTTTCTTT. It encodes CASGGNTEAFF.

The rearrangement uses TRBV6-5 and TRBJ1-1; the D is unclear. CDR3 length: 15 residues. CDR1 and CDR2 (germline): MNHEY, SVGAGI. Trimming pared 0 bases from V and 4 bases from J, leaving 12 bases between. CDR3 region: CASSYSGQVSTEAFF. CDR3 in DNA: TGTGCCAGCAGTTACTCTGGGCAGGTCAGCACTGAAGCTTTCTTT.

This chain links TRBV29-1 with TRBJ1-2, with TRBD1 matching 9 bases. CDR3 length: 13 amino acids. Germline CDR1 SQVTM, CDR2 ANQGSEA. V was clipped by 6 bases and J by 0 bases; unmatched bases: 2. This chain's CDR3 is CSVGTGTNYGYTF. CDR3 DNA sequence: TGCAGCGTAGGGACAGGGACTAACTATGGCTACACCTTC.